This TCR beta chain is drawn from a study of blood T cell repertoires in COVID-19. The table came from immunoSEQ multiplex PCR; TCRdb's copy has only in-frame clones and leaves some out. The repertoire holds tens of thousands of clones, with approximately 83% as singletons. V dropped 4 bases and J dropped 5; count of bases not matched to a gene: 2. Germline V gives CDR1 SGHNT, CDR2 YYREEE (reference sequence). The CDR3 runs to 15 residues. Sequenced material: peripheral blood. The TCR was taken from a man aged 50-59 years with COVID-19, enrolled during active disease. V gene TRBV5-4 combines with J gene TRBJ2-1, with 14 bases fitting TRBD2. CDR3: CASSPTSGRDNEQFF. In DNA form, the CDR3 reads TGTGCCAGCAGCCCGACTAGCGGGAGGGACAATGAGCAGTTCTTC. Together with reference TRBV5-4 and TRBJ2-1, the CDR3 gives the full variable domain: ETGVTQSPTHLIKTRGQQVTLRCSSQSGHNTVSWYQQALGQGPQFIFQYYREEENGRGNFPPRFSGLQFPNYSSELNVNALELDDSALYLCASSPTSGRDNEQFFGPGTRLTVL.